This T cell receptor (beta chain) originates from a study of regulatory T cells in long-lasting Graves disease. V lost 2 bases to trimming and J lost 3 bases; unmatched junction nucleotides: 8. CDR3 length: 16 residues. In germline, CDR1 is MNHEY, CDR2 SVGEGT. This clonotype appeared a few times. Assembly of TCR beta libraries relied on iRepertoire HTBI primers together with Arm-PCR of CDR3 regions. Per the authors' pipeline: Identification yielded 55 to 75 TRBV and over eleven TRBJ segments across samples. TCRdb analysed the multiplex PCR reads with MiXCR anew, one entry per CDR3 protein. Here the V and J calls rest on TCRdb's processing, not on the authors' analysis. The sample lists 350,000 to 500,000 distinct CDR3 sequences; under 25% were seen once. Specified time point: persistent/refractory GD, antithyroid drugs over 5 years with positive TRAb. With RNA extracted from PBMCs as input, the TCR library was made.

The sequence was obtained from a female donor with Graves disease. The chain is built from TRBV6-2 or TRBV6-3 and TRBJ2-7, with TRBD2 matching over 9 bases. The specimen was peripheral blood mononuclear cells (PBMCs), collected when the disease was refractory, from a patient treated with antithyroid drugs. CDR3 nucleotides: TGTGCCAGCAGTTACCCCTTTGGCGGGAGGGACTACGAGCAGTACTTC. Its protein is CASSYPFGGRDYEQYF.